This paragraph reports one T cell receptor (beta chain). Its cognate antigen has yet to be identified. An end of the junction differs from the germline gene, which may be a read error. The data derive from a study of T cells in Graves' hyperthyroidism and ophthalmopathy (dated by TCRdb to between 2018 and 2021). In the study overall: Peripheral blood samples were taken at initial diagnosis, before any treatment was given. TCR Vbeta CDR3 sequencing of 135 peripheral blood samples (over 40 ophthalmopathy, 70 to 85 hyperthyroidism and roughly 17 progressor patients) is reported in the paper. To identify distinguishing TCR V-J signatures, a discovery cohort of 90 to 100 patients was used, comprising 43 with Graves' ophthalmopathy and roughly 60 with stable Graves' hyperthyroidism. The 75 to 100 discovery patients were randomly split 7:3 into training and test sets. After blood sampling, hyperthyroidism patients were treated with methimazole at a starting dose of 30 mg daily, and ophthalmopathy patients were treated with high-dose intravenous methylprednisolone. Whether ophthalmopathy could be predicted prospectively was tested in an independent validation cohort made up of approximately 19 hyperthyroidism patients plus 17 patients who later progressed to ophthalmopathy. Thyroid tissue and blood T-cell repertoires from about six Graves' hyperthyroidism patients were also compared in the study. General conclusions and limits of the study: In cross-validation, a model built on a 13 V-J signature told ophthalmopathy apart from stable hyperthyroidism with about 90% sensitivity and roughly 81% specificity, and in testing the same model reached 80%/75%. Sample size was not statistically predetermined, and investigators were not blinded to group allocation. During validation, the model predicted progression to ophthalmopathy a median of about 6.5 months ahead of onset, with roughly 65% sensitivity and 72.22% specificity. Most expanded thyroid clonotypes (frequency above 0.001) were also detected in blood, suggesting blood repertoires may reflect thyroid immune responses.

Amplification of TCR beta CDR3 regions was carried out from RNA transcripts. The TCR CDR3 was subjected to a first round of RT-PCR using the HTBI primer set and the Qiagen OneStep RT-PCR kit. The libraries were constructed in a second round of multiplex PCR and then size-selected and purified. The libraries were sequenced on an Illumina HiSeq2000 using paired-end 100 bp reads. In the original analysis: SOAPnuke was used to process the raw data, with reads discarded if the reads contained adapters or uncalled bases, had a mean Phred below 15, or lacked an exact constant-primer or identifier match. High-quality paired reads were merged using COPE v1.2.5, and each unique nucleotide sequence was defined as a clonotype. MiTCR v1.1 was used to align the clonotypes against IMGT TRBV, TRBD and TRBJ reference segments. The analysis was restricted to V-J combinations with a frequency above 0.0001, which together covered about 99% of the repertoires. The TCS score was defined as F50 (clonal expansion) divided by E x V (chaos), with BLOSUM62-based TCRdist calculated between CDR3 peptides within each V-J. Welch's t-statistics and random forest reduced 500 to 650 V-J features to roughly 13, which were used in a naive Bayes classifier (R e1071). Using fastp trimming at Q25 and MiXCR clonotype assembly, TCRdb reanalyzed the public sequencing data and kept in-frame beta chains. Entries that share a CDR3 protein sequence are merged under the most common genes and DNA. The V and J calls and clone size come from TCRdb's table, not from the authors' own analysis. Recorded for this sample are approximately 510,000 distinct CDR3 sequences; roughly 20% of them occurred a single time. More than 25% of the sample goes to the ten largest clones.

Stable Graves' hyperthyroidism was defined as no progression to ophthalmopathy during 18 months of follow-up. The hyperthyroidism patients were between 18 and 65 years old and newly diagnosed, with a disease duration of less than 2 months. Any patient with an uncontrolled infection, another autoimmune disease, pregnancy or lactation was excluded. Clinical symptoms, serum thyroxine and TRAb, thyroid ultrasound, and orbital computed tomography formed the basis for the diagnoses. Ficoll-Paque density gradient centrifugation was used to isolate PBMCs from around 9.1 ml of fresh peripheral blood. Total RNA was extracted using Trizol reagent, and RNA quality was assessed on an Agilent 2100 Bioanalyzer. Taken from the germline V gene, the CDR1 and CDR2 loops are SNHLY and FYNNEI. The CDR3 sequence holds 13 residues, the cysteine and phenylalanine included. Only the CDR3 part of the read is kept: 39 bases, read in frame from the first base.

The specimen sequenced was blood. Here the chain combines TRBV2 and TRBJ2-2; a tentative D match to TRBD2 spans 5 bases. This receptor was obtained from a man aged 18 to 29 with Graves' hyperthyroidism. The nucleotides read TGTGCCGGCAGTGAAGGGAACACCGGGGAGCTGTGTTTT. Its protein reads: CAGSEGNTGELCF.